The 3 T cell receptor beta chains below come from one sample, sequenced in a study of blood T cell repertoires in COVID-19. Assay: immunoSEQ multiplex PCR; the TCRdb copy retains only in-frame clones and omits some. This sample has under 200,000 clones, with about 80% found just once. Sequenced input: peripheral blood. The origin of the receptors is a human donor in a cohort sampled during active COVID-19.

This rearrangement joins TRBV6-5 to TRBJ2-1, with TRBD1 identical over 9 bases. Germline CDR1 MNHEY, CDR2 SVGAGI. The CDR3 is 15 amino acids. V shed 6 bases and J 5 bases; nucleotides not matched to a gene: 8. This chain's CDR3 is CASRSGQGGDNEQFF. The DNA of the CDR3 is TGTGCCAGCAGGTCGGGACAGGGAGGGGACAATGAGCAGTTCTTC.

The chain recombines TRBV24-1 with TRBJ1-2; no firm D call. Looked up from germline, CDR1 is KGHDR and CDR2 is SFDVKD. The CDR3 consists of 13 residues. Trimming left V 9 bases short and J 6 bases short, with 16 bases between. The DNA for the CDR3 is TGTGCCACCTCCGATGGAGGGAGGAATGGCTACACCTTC. It codes for CATSDGGRNGYTF.

A few counts support this clone. This chain joins TRBV29-1 and TRBJ1-3; D is undetermined. Trimming stripped 3 bases from V and 2 bases from J, with 11 bases between. CDR1 is SQVTM and CDR2 is ANQGSEA in the germline V gene. The CDR3 length is 14 residues. CDR3 DNA sequence: TGCAGCGTTGAGTTCCAGGATACTGGAAACACCATATATTTT. Translating it yields CSVEFQDTGNTIYF.